This TCR beta chain appears in the sequencing data of a study of identical twins. This clonotype was observed a few times. Its antigen is not known. The study, taken as a whole, reports: When twins shared out-of-frame alpha sequences, those sequences had excess low generation probability. Models, which agreed with sharing between unrelated individuals, nonetheless underestimated the out-of-frame TCR alpha sharing seen in monozygotic twins.

One entry per CDR3 protein results from TCRdb running MiXCR on the 5' RACE reads. Altogether some 570,000 distinct CDR3 sequences are present, about a fifth being singletons, with the ten largest covering more than 0.4%. Trimming pared 5 bases from V and 0 bases from J, leaving 12 bases between. CDR1 is SGHAT and CDR2 is FQNNGV in the germline V gene. The CDR3 extends over 15 amino acids. These data also formed part of another study, on yellow fever vaccine responses in identical twins. In that study: Twins reportedly appeared to share part of their vaccine T cell response while keeping part individual.

The sequence came from a woman under 30 in good health. The genes are TRBV11-2 and TRBJ2-3; maybe TRBD2 (5 bases). Sequencing was performed on CD4+ T cells sorted from blood. The chain's CDR3 is CASSTIATSTDTQYF. The CDR3 nucleotides read TGTGCCAGCAGCACAATAGCGACAAGCACAGATACGCAGTATTTT.